The source of this T cell receptor beta chain is a study of control samples from healthy donors and cancer patients (dated by TCRdb to the early 2020s). A remark on this clone: What antigen it recognizes has not been identified. No quality values exist for individual bases; no much larger clone is one base distant.

V drops 2 bases and J drops 5 bases, leaving 12 bases in between. CDR1 and CDR2 were assigned from the germline V gene (reference sequence) as GTSNPN and SVGIG. The CDR3, from cysteine to phenylalanine, totals 13 residues. The kept DNA is CDR3 alone, 39 bases in frame from the first base. The library was prepared using the immunoSEQ multiplex PCR assay. Held by TCRdb, this immuneACCESS table contains in-frame sequences only and omits some clones. Under half of the omission traces to an unresolved V gene where checked; the cause of the rest is unknown. The table for this sample lists 120,000 or so clones; 70% to 90% of them were counted only once. Clones ranked in the top ten supply 3.7% of the sample.

The rearranged segments are TRBV30 and TRBJ1-2; a weak D assignment points to TRBD1 (5 bases agree). The sequence derives from a woman aged 60-75 years with lung cancer. Sequencing was performed on PBMCs. The base sequence is TGTGCCTGGAGTTTGGGGACTCGATATGGCTACACCTTC. Translated, it reads CAWSLGTRYGYTF.